This TCR beta chain was observed in a study of metastatic and nonmetastatic thyroid tumors. The V end lost 2 bases, the J end lost 4 bases, and 14 bases lay between the germline ends. This CDR3 has 15 residues. Germline lookup yields CDR1 MNHNS and CDR2 SASEGT. Not a single patient had been given any form of treatment at any point before undergoing thyroid surgery. Via MiXCR, TCRdb re-called the PCR reads. This repertoire shows fewer than 20,000 clones, 34% found once; its top ten account for approximately 9.1%. By share, this clone ranks as medium-sized. The sample comprised tumor tissue. This receptor was obtained from a male donor with papillary thyroid cancer or a benign thyroid nodule (not recorded which). Some clones in this sample may be carry-over from other donors' samples. This chain joins TRBV6-1 and TRBJ1-2; D ambiguous. Here the CDR3 reads CASSEMVGSIYGYTF. CDR3 nucleotide sequence: TGTGCCAGCAGTGAAATGGTAGGGAGTATCTATGGCTACACCTTC.